This is a list of T cell receptor beta chains from one sample in a study of beta chain features in type 1 diabetes. Profiling relied on immunoSEQ multiplex PCR, and the TCRdb table lists in-frame clones only, not all of them. The sample contains about 360,000 clones, 10% to 15% of which appear only once. The sequenced sample consisted of naive CD4+ T cells from blood. The receptors were gathered from a man between 18 and 29 years old in good health. Both conserved end residues are trimmed from each CDR3.

j_call v_call cdr3_aa
TRBJ2-1 TRBV11-1 ASSPKASITAYNEQF
TRBJ2-7 TRBV30 AWSVHSGAYEQY
TRBJ2-3 TRBV4-3 ASSQDPGTDTQY
TRBJ2-1 TRBV9 ASSVLAGGYNEQF
TRBJ2-2 TRBV30 AGDPGQGSAGGELF
TRBJ2-5 TRBV30 AFNRDRGEETQY
TRBJ2-3 TRBV7-2 ASSLASGGPTDTQY
TRBJ1-5 TRBV7-9 ASSSSGDRGNQPQH
TRBJ2-2 TRBV7-2 ASSWGSGNTGELF
TRBJ2-2 TRBV7-2 ASSRDSSTGELF
TRBJ2-5 TRBV7-3 ASSLTVAQQETQY
TRBJ2-7 TRBV11-1 ASSLYGTGSHEQY
TRBJ2-2 TRBV6-5 ASKRRGQNTGELF
TRBJ2-7 TRBV7-9 ASSPSGYEQY
TRBJ2-2 TRBV21-1 GVPGLARSGELF
TRBJ1-3 TRBV4-3 ASSQDSAGRGNTIY
TRBJ2-2 TRBV27 ASSRGGFNTGELF
TRBJ1-1 TRBV30 AWRRDMNTEAF
TRBJ1-4 TRBV5-1 ASSTRTVTAANEKLF
TRBJ1-1 TRBV2 ASSGQGLNTEAF
TRBJ2-3 TRBV11-3 ASSPGWAPGEFDTQY
TRBJ2-7 TRBV7-2 ASSSRRGFYEQY
TRBJ2-5 TRBV7-7 ASSLGGRPRETQY
TRBJ2-7 TRBV4-1 ASSLDRDTDSYEQY
TRBJ1-2 TRBV28 ASSLGGRFNYGYT
TRBJ1-3 TRBV28 ASSFGVTGNTIY
TRBJ2-6 TRBV7-9 ASSAGGSGANVLT
TRBJ2-3 TRBV7-2 ASSFLGVDTQY
TRBJ2-3 TRBV27 ASSNPGLYTDTQY
TRBJ2-1 TRBV30 AWRAGDSYNEQF
TRBJ1-2 TRBV5-1 ASSFDRTYGYT
TRBJ2-3 TRBV4-3 ASSPLAPADTQY
TRBJ2-3 TRBV9 ASSVDQTDTQY
TRBJ2-7 TRBV10-3 AISLSGSTHEQY
TRBJ1-1 TRBV27 ASSPRRDRYYTEAF
TRBJ1-2 TRBV7-9 ASSPGQGSYYGYT
TRBJ2-5 TRBV5-1 ASSFTTVETQY
TRBJ2-1 TRBV7-3 ASSSQGIEQF
TRBJ2-1 TRBV6-5 ASRGTGSYGEF
TRBJ2-1 TRBV5-1 ASSLAAWGREGNEQF
TRBJ2-7 TRBV25-1 ASTPGQSSYEQY
TRBJ2-5 TRBV5-4 ASSTKAGLETQY
TRBJ2-1 TRBV4-3 ASSQDLDLPSRLF
TRBJ1-2 TRBV15 ATSLKRAGNYGYT
TRBJ1-5 TRBV27 ASSRQGNQPQH
TRBJ1-2 TRBV9 ASSAGTGRYGYT